The subject of this entry is one T cell receptor beta chain. CDR3 length: 15 amino acids. Germline trimming cut 4 bases from V and 7 bases from J; bases unmatched to any gene: 5. Looked up from germline, CDR1 is ENHRY and CDR2 is SYGVKD. Random hexamers were used to reverse transcribe the RNA input (roughly 0.5 to 1 ug). Amplification of TCR beta CDR3 by immunoSEQ multiplex PCR spanned 54 Vbeta and 13 Jbeta. TCRdb reprocessed the immunoSEQ multiplex PCR reads via MiXCR and lists one record per CDR3 protein. The sample lists about 120,000 distinct CDR3 sequences; nearly 95% were seen once. These data originate in a study of CD8 T cells in Susac syndrome.

This receptor was obtained from a human donor in good health. Specimen: CD4+ T cells from PBMCs. The V call is TRBV10-3, the J call TRBJ1-6; TRBD1 aligns across 9 bases. The CDR3 loop is CAISGTGAPNSPLHF. In DNA, the CDR3 is TGTGCCATCAGTGGGACAGGGGCACCGAATTCACCCCTCCACTTT.